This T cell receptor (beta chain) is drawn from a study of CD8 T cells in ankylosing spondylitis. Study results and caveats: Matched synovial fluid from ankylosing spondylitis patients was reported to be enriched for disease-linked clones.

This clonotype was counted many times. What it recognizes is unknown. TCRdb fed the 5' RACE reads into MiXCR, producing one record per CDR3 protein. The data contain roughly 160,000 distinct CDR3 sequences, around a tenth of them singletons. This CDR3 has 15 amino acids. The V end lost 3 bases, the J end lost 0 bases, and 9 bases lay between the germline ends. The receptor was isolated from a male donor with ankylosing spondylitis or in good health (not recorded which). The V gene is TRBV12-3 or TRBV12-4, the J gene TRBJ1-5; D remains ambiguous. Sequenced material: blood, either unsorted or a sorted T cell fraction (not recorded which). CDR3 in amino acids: CASSLFRTSNQPQHF. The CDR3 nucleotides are TGTGCCAGCAGTTTGTTCAGAACTAGCAATCAGCCCCAGCATTTT.